This TCR beta chain was found in a study of identical twins (TCRdb year 2016). About the investigation overall: TCR alpha and beta repertoires from monozygotic twins, unrelated adults of various ages and cord blood were deep-sequenced to test whether fetal clonotypes persist. To rule out contamination, replicate twin experiments were performed at different times with different library preparation protocols.

This clonotype has a handful of counts. Its antigen remains unidentified. Base qualities are missing; no much larger clone stands one base away. The germline V gene sets CDR1 to SQVTM and CDR2 to ANQGSEA. The junction shows trimming of 3 bases on V and 7 bases on J, plus 7 bases between the germline ends. The CDR3 numbers 11 residues from cysteine through phenylalanine. The kept DNA is CDR3 alone, 33 bases in frame from the first base. Every donor was a healthy Caucasian. Three pairs of female monozygotic twins, all aged 18 to 29 years, were included in the twin cohort. Positive isolation kits from Invitrogen were used to isolate CD4+ and CD8+ T cell populations. General findings and caveats noted by the study authors: Because the same donors could not be followed over many years, the conclusions relied on cross-sectional statistical analysis. Abundant cord blood beta clonotypes had fewer insertions, young adult naive repertoires showed a similar but weaker trend, and memory repertoires showed no such trend. Out-of-frame TCR alpha sequences shared between twins showed an excess of low generation-probability sequences compared with coincidental sharing between unrelated individuals. A weaker excess of twin sharing was found in beta out-of-frame sequences because the signal-to-noise ratio was lowered by fewer shared sequences. Zero-insertion analyses could be partly confounded by invariant T cells such as MAIT and iNKT, though diverse VJ usage argued against such confounding for most clonotypes. In monozygotic twins, recombination models systematically underestimated out-of-frame TCR alpha sharing, but the models matched the sharing seen between unrelated individuals.

The library was obtained by 5' RACE. Sequencer: Illumina HiSeq 2000. Template switching added a universal primer binding site, and the final cDNA carried a unique molecular identifier that allowed TCR cDNA molecules to be counted accurately. Specific primers in the conserved constant-segment region were used to synthesize first-strand cDNA for TCR alpha and beta chains. Each cDNA library was double barcoded, with a SMART-Mk sample barcode plus Illumina barcodes, to control for contamination. Two successive PCR steps introduced TruSeq adapter sequences along with Illumina sample barcodes. The Illumina HiSeq platform was used with custom primers to sequence TCR alpha and beta cDNA libraries. Processing in the source paper ran as follows. Unique molecular identifiers were extracted from raw reads with MiGEC, and CDR3 positions were determined with MiXCR. Recombination models were inferred per individual with the repgenHMM and IGoR tools using an EM algorithm. Shared clonotypes were analyzed with the tcR package in R, and sharing was normalized by the product of cloneset sizes. To study raw recombination without the effects of thymic and clonal selection, out-of-frame nonproductive sequences were analyzed. TCRdb redid the processing of the public reads, applying fastp at Q25 and MiXCR, and retained in-frame beta chains. Every CDR3 protein is listed once, alongside the most common genes and DNA of its rows. The V and J calls come from TCRdb's annotation, not from the publication. This sample lists 450,000 or so distinct CDR3 sequences; over 11% were detected once. The ten most abundant clones make up around 0.98% of the sample.

The sample was also linked to a second study, of yellow fever vaccine responses in identical twins. The second source states: According to the authors, the vaccine-induced T cell response in identical twins seemed to be partly convergent and partly specific to each individual. In the study, vaccine-responding T cell clones were precisely tracked in identical twins.

The TCR was taken from a woman aged 18-35 years in good health. The V gene is TRBV29-1 and the J gene is TRBJ1-3; matching of 5 bases hints at TRBD1 as the D gene. The material sequenced was CD4+ T cells sorted from blood. The nucleotide sequence is given as TGCAGCGTTGAGAAGGGGAACACCATATATTTT. This sequence encodes CSVEKGNTIYF.